This T cell receptor (beta chain) was captured in a study of T cell responses to AZD1222 COVID-19 vaccine listed by TCRdb under 2021. The study in broad terms: AZD1222 recipients whose second dose came at about 4 weeks and those whose second dose came at about 12 weeks were combined into one group, since spike-specific TCR depth and breadth did not differ between the two schedules. A total of about 250 trial participants underwent TCR sequencing, of whom 207 had received two doses of AZD1222 and about 25 had received two doses of the MenACWY control vaccine. Enrollment into the trials was organized by age into subgroups of 18-55, 56-69 and 70-plus years, and those subgroups contained roughly 160, 29 and 62 TCR-sequenced participants, respectively.

Per the germline V gene (reference sequence), MNHEY is the CDR1 and SMNVEV is the CDR2. There are 14 amino acids in the CDR3, from cysteine to phenylalanine inclusive. Of the read, only the CDR3 DNA is kept; its 42 bases are in frame from base 1. Cut back by 3 bases and 3 bases, the V and J ends lie 9 bases apart. Note on this clone: Its binding antigen is unknown. No much larger clone exists at a distance of one base, and base qualities are not known.

Study-wide findings and limitations: Participants were mostly white British, with more females than males. The authors suggested clonal diversity may have been underestimated. Reportedly, close to half of the unique spike-specific TCRs recognized epitopes lying outside the regions that are mutated in the B.1.351 and B.1.1.7 variants. The 56-69-year group was small, and its depth increase did not reach significance, likely because of low power. Conclusions about previously exposed vaccinees are limited, since just five to seven AZD1222 recipients were seropositive for SARS-CoV-2 at baseline. A significant rise in spike-specific TCR breadth and depth was observed after two AZD1222 doses relative to day 0 and relative to MenACWY recipients. CD4 TCRs associated with the vaccine covered the entire spike protein, and the dominant responses were in regions 160-218 and 743-854. Because no day 14 peak-response samples were available, repertoires were characterized only after the peak T cell response.

The time point label of this sample denotes: baseline before first vaccination. Vaccinee samples were obtained from the UK trials COV001 and COV002, which included a single-blind randomized controlled phase 2/3 trial of AZD1222 (ChAdOx1 nCoV-19) in healthy adults. For TCRbeta chain sequencing, PBMC samples from trial participants were taken at day 0 and at day 28 after the second dose. The CDR3 regions of human TCRbeta chains were analyzed by immunosequencing. Per the source publication's procedure: TCRs in the repertoires were matched against a reference library of SARS-CoV-2-specific TCRs that had been generated with the MIRA antigen-specificity platform. Breadth was defined as the fraction of unique TCRs that were SARS-CoV-2-associated. Depth was defined as the fraction of total T cells that were SARS-CoV-2-associated. Using the MIRA data, each spike-specific TCR was assigned both to the spike region to which the TCR was reactive and to a CD4 or CD8 class. Log10-transformed breadth and depth values were compared by one-way ANOVA with Sidak's multiple comparisons tests. The table comes from immuneACCESS by way of TCRdb, which keeps in-frame sequences with V and J called. Part of the clones is missing from these tables; in studies checked, under half for an unresolved V gene and the rest for unknown reasons. From that table come the V and J calls and clone size; the DNA was used to work out D and trimming. The sample has 180,000 or so clones on record, approximately 94% of them singletons. The ten top clones hold approximately 0.6% of the sample.

Recombination linked TRBV27 to TRBJ1-5; confidence is insufficient to name the D gene. The receptor comes from an adult in good health. Specimen: peripheral blood, collected on day 0 of AZD1222 vaccination. The CDR3 amino acid sequence is: CASSFRQPNQPQHF. The DNA sequence reads TGTGCCAGCAGTTTCCGGCAGCCCAATCAGCCCCAGCATTTT.